This T cell receptor beta chain was identified during a study of metastatic and nonmetastatic thyroid tumors. Trimming removed 6 bases from V and 6 bases from J; junction bases left unmatched: 4. CDR3 length: 13 residues. Germline values: CDR1 MDHEN, CDR2 SYDVKM. TCRdb reanalyzed the PCR reads with MiXCR. The table shows tens of thousands of clones, with 20% to 25% occurring only once. All patients were untreated before thyroid surgery. V is TRBV28 and J is TRBJ2-4; TRBD2 agrees at 8 bases. The clonotype originates from a male donor with papillary thyroid cancer or a benign thyroid nodule (not recorded which). Some clones in this sample may be carry-over from other donors' samples. The sequenced material came from blood. This CDR3 is CASSSGTRNIQYF. For the CDR3, the DNA is TGTGCCAGCAGCTCAGGGACTAGAAACATTCAGTACTTC.